The rows below give T cell receptor beta chains drawn from one sample of a study of T cells in Graves' hyperthyroidism and ophthalmopathy. MiXCR, applied by TCRdb to the multiplex PCR reads, yields one record per CDR3 protein. This repertoire shows about 400,000 distinct CDR3 sequences, about 15% found once; its top ten account for 30% to 35%. What was sequenced was blood. The source is a woman aged 25 to 39 with Graves' hyperthyroidism. CDR3s include the opening cysteine and the closing phenylalanine or tryptophan. D genes are given only for firm matches. Clone size is stated in some rows and not others, as once, few, many or a class when expanded.

j_call	d_call	clone_size	v_call	cdr3_nt	cdr3_aa
TRBJ2-1	-	few	TRBV7-6	TGTGCCAGCAGCCCAGGGGGGGGTCCTAACAATGAGCAGTTCTTC	CASSPGGGPNNEQFF
TRBJ2-1	TRBD2	few	TRBV7-6	TGTGCCAGCAGCTTAGAAAGCGGGAACAATGAGCAGTTCTTC	CASSLESGNNEQFF
TRBJ1-1	-	many	TRBV30	TGTGCCTGGAGTGTACGCGCAGGACAGAGGGCTTTCTTT	CAWSVRAGQRAFF
TRBJ2-7	-	many	TRBV20-1	TGCAGTGCTAGAGTCTGGCAGGGAGGCTACGAGCAGTACTTC	CSARVWQGGYEQYF
TRBJ2-1	-	few	TRBV9	TGTGCCAGCAGCGTAGCGGGAGCCCTCAATGAGCAGTTCTTC	CASSVAGALNEQFF
TRBJ2-5	-	few	TRBV15	TGTGCCACCAGCACTCGTGTTGAGGGGTCACAGTACTTC	CATSTRVEGSQYF
TRBJ2-3	-	many	TRBV30	TGTGCCTGGAGTGCCGGACTATCCCCCTTGGGTACAGATACGCAGTATTTT	CAWSAGLSPLGTDTQYF
TRBJ1-3	TRBD1	few	TRBV11-2	TGTGCCAGCAGCTTAGCCCGAACAGGGGTTGGAAACACCATATATTTT	CASSLARTGVGNTIYF
TRBJ2-3	-	many	TRBV29-1	TGCAGCGTTGAAATGAGCGGGACAGATACGCAGTATTTT	CSVEMSGTDTQYF
TRBJ2-1	-	many	TRBV27	TGTGCCAGCACCTCGATACCCGGCCCCTACAATGAGCAGTTCTTC	CASTSIPGPYNEQFF
TRBJ2-7	TRBD2	many	TRBV28	TGTGCCAGCAGTTTATCGGCAGGGGGCCTAGCGGGAGACGAGCAGTACTTC	CASSLSAGGLAGDEQYF
TRBJ1-1	-	many	TRBV27	TGTGCCAGCAGTTTCGCCCCGGGGAGAACTGAAGCTTTCTTT	CASSFAPGRTEAFF
TRBJ1-2	-	-	TRBV15	TGTGCCACCAGCAGAGACAAAGGGGGAGGTGGCTACACCTTC	CATSRDKGGGGYTF
TRBJ2-2	TRBD2	-	TRBV5-1	TGCGCCAGCAGCTCGGCACTAGCGGGAGAAGGTGGCGGGGAGCTGTTTTTT	CASSSALAGEGGGELFF
TRBJ1-2	TRBD1	-	TRBV10-3	TGTGCCATCAGTTCCGGGACAGCCACATATGGCTACACCTTC	CAISSGTATYGYTF
TRBJ2-7	TRBD2	-	TRBV27	TGTGCCAGCAGTCCCGGGACTAGTATAGGTCACGAGCAGTACTTC	CASSPGTSIGHEQYF
TRBJ2-7	-	-	TRBV7-9	TGTGCCAGCAGCTTCGACCCGACAGGGAGGTTGACGTACGAGCAGTACTTC	CASSFDPTGRLTYEQYF
TRBJ2-2	-	many	TRBV7-2	TGTGCCAGCAGCTCAGGGGTAATTGCCGGGGAGCTGTTTTTT	CASSSGVIAGELFF
TRBJ2-5	-	many	TRBV20-1	TGCAGTGCACCCCGGCAAGAGACCCAGTACTTC	CSAPRQETQYF
TRBJ2-3	-	few	TRBV5-1	TGCGCCAGCAGCTTGTCTGACGGGTCCACAGATACGCAGTATTTT	CASSLSDGSTDTQYF
TRBJ2-5	-	-	TRBV4-1	TGCGCCAGCAGCCATTCTACCAAGGGGGAGACCCAGTACTTC	CASSHSTKGETQYF
TRBJ1-2	-	few	TRBV19	TGTGCCAGTAGTATCGAGCAATACTATGGCTACACCTTC	CASSIEQYYGYTF
TRBJ2-7	TRBD2	many	TRBV28	TGTGCCAGCAGTCAAAGGTCAGGTATCGCTAGCGGGACCTACGAGCAGTACTTC	CASSQRSGIASGTYEQYF
TRBJ1-2	-	-	TRBV2	TGTGCCAGCAATGGACGGTCCCCCTATGGCTACACCTTC	CASNGRSPYGYTF
TRBJ2-1	TRBD2	few	TRBV11-2	TGTGCCAGCAGCTTCGGGCTAGCGGGAGATGGTGAGCAGTTCTTC	CASSFGLAGDGEQFF
TRBJ2-2	-	few	TRBV10-3	TGTGCCATCACGCCACGTCCGAACACCGGGGAGCTGTTTTTT	CAITPRPNTGELFF
TRBJ2-1	TRBD1	-	TRBV10-3	TGTGCCATCAGTGTTCTCAGGGGGCAAGGGAATGAGCAGTTCTTC	CAISVLRGQGNEQFF
TRBJ1-2	-	-	TRBV6-1	TGTGCCAGCAGTGTGCACAGGGACGGCGGCTACACCTTC	CASSVHRDGGYTF
TRBJ1-3	-	-	TRBV28	TGTGCCAGCAGAGATCAGGACGGTGCCCGAAACACCATATATTTT	CASRDQDGARNTIYF
TRBJ2-2	-	-	TRBV12-3/TRBV12-4	TGTGCCAGCAGGGGCGACACGAACACCGGGGAGCTGTTTTTT	CASRGDTNTGELFF
TRBJ1-1	-	many	TRBV5-6	TGTGCCAGCAGCTTGGTACAGGAGGAAGCTTTCTTT	CASSLVQEEAFF
TRBJ2-3	TRBD2	few	TRBV9	TGTGCCAGCATACTCCAAGACCGGGGACTAGCGGGAACAGATACGCAGTATTTT	CASILQDRGLAGTDTQYF
TRBJ2-1	-	many	TRBV20-1	TGCAGTGCTGTCAGTTTGATACGGGCGGATGAGCAGTTCTTC	CSAVSLIRADEQFF
TRBJ2-1	-	many	TRBV30	TGTGCCTGGAACCGGGACTCAAACCTTTACAATGAGCAGTTCTTC	CAWNRDSNLYNEQFF
TRBJ1-5	-	-	TRBV12-3/TRBV12-4	TGTGCCAGCAGTTTGTTAGGGGGTCAGCCCCAGCATTTT	CASSLLGGQPQHF
TRBJ2-5	-	few	TRBV11-2	TGTGCCAGCAGCTTAGGAACCCGCTGGCGGGCCCAAGAGACCCAGTACTTC	CASSLGTRWRAQETQYF
TRBJ2-7	TRBD1	-	TRBV7-8	TGTGCCAGCAGCCGCTCGGGACAGCCCACCTACGAGCAGTACTTC	CASSRSGQPTYEQYF
TRBJ1-1	-	many	TRBV27	TGTGCCAGCAGCCCTCTGTGGGGGAGTGGGCCGAACACTGAAGCTTTCTTT	CASSPLWGSGPNTEAFF
TRBJ1-5	-	many	TRBV7-8	TGTGCCAGCAGCTCCACAGGGAACAATCAGCCCCAGCATTTT	CASSSTGNNQPQHF
TRBJ1-1	-	many	TRBV12-3/TRBV12-4	TGTGCCAGCAGTTTACGAAGGGGAAGAGGAAACACTGAAGCTTTCTTT	CASSLRRGRGNTEAFF
TRBJ1-1	-	many	TRBV3-1	TGTGCCAGCAGCCAAGTACGGGGCTCTCAAGCTTTCTTT	CASSQVRGSQAFF
TRBJ2-1	TRBD2	few	TRBV20-1	TGCAGTGCCAATTCCGGACTAGCGGGAGCTCTTGGCCGTATGAATGAGCAGTTCTTC	CSANSGLAGALGRMNEQFF